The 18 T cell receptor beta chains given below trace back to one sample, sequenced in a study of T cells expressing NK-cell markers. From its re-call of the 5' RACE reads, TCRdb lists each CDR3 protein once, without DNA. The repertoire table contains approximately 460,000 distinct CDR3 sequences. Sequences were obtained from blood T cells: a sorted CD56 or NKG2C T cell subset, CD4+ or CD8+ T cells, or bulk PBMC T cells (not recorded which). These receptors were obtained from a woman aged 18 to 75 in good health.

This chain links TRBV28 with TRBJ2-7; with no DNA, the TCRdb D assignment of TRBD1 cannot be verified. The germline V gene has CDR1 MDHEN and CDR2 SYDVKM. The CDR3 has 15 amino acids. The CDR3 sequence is CASSFWGRRPYEQYF. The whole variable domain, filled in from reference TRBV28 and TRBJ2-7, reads DVKVTQSSRYLVKRTGEKVFLECVQDMDHENMFWYRQDPGLGLRLIYFSYDVKMKEKGDIPEGYSVSREKKERFSLILESASTNQTSMYLCASSFWGRRPYEQYFGPGTRLTVT.

CDR3 sequence reads: CASSVVVGTSTDTQYF. V gene TRBV9 combines with J gene TRBJ2-3. CDR3 length equals 16 residues. Per the germline V gene, CDR1 is SGDLS and CDR2 is YYNGEE. The full variable domain, completed using reference TRBV9 and TRBJ2-3, is DSGVTQTPKHLITATGQRVTLRCSPRSGDLSVYWYQQSLDQGLQFLIQYYNGEERAKGNILERFSAQQFPDLHSELNLSSLELGDSALYFCASSVVVGTSTDTQYFGPGTRLTVL.

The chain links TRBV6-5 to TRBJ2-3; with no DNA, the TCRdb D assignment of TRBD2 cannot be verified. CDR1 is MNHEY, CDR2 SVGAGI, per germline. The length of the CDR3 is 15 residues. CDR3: CASSLARVWADTQYF.

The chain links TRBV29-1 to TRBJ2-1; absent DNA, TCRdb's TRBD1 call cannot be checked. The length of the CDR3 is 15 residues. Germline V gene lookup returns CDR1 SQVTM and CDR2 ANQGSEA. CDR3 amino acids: CSAGGLAGGYNEQFF.

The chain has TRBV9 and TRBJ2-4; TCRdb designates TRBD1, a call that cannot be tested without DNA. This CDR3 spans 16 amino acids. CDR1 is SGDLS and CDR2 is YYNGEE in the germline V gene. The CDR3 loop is CASSTPRGGAKNIQYF. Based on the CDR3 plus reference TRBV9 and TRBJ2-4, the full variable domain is DSGVTQTPKHLITATGQRVTLRCSPRSGDLSVYWYQQSLDQGLQFLIQYYNGEERAKGNILERFSAQQFPDLHSELNLSSLELGDSALYFCASSTPRGGAKNIQYFGAGTRLSVL.

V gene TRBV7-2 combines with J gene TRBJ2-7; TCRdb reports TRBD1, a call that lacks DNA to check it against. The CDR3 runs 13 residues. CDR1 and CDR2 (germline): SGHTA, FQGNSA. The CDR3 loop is CASSPQDNYEQYF.

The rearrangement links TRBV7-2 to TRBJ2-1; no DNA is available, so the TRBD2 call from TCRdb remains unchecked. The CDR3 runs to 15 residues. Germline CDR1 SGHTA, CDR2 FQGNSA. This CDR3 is CASSLGGTMPNEQFF.

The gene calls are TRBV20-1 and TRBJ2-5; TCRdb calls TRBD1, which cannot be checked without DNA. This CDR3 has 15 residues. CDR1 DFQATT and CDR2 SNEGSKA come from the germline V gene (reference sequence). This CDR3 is CSASTGVPYQETQYF.

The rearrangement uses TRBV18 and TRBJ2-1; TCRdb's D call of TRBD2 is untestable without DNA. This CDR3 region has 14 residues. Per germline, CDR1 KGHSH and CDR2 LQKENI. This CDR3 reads CASSPGGLYNEQFF.

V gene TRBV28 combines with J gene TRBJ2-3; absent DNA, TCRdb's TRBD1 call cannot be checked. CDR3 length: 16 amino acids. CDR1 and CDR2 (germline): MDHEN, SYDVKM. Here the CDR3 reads CASTPDSGGFTDTQYF.

The CDR3 sequence is CASSIDWEETQYF. The chain has TRBV19 and TRBJ2-5. The germline CDR1 and CDR2 sequences are LNHDA and SQIVND (reference sequence). The CDR3 has 13 amino acids.

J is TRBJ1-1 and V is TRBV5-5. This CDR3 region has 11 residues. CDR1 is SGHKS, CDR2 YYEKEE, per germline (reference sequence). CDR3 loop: CASSSRGEAFF. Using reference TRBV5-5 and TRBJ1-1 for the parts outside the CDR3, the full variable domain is DAGVTQSPTHLIKTRGQQVTLRCSPISGHKSVSWYQQVLGQGPQFIFQYYEKEERGRGNFPDRFSARQFPNYSSELNVNALLLGDSALYLCASSSRGEAFFGQGTRLTVV.

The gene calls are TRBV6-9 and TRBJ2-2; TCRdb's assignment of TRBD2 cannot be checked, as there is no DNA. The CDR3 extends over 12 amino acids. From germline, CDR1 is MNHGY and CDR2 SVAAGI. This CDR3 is CARPSGSGELFF.

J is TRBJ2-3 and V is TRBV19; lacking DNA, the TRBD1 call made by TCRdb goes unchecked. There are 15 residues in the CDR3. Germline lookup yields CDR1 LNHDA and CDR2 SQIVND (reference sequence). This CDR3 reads CASSTTGERADTQYF.

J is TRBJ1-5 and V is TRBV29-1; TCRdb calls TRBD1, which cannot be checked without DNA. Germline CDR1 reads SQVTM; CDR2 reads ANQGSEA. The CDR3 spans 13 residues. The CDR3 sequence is CSVEQGPNQPQHF.

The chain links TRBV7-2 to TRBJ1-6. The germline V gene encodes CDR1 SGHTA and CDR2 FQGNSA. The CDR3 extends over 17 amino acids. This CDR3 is CASSLVSVAEYNSPLHF.

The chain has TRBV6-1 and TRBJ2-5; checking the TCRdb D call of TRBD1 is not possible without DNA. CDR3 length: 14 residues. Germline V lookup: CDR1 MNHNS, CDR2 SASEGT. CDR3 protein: CASSPAGGRETQYF.

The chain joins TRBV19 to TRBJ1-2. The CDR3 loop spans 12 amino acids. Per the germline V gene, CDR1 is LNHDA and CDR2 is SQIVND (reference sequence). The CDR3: CASGTGDYGYTF.